These 14 T cell receptor beta chains were sequenced from one sample in a study of healthy donors' naive CD4 and CD8 T cells (dated by TCRdb to the mid-2010s). The instrument given in TCRdb is 454 GS FLX Titanium. A previously published linear amplification protocol was used to construct TCR libraries from roughly 530 ng of total RNA. TCRdb reworked the public reads: Q25 trimming with fastp, MiXCR clone assembly, productive beta chains retained. Every CDR3 protein is listed once, alongside the most common genes and DNA of its rows. The sample table lists 180,000 or so distinct CDR3 sequences, around 80% of them with a count of one. The ten largest account for roughly 2.4% of the sample. The sequenced material came from naive CD4+ and CD8+ T cells sorted from blood, pooled from several donors. The sample's cell subset or site label, in plain terms: FACS-sorted naive CD4+ (CD45RO-CD45RA+) and naive CD8+ (CD45RA+CD27bright) T cells. The receptors were sampled from a pool of human donors in good health; the sample pools cells from several healthy donors.

The chain recombines TRBV29-1 with TRBJ2-7, with D tentatively TRBD2 (5 bases). The CDR3 is 13 amino acids. Trimming left V 3 bases short and J 9 bases short, with 18 bases between. Germline lookup yields CDR1 SQVTM and CDR2 ANQGSEA. The CDR3 is CSVEEAGALGQYF. CDR3 coding DNA: TGCAGCGTTGAGGAGGCAGGTGCCTTAGGGCAGTACTTC.

Worth noting for this clonotype: One end of the junction is discordant with germline, which a read error may explain. The genes are TRBV29-1 and TRBJ2-1, with 8 bases fitting TRBD2. The germline V gene has CDR1 SQVTM and CDR2 ANQGSEA. CDR3 length: 15 residues. In DNA form, the CDR3 reads TGCAGCGTTGAAAGGCGGACTAGCTCCTATAATGAGCAGTTCTTC. This translates into CSVERRTSSYNEQFF.

This clonotype was recorded a few times. This chain connects TRBV27 to TRBJ2-1; no clear D gene. The CDR3 covers 15 residues. The V gene's germline CDR1 is MNHEY and CDR2 SMNVEV (reference sequence). Trimming took 6 bases from V and 2 from J, leaving 14 bases between them. The CDR3: CASRDPGGTYNEQFF. As DNA, the CDR3 is TGTGCCAGCAGAGACCCCGGCGGAACCTACAATGAGCAGTTCTTC.

The V and J genes are TRBV5-6 and TRBJ1-4; 10 nucleotides align to TRBD1. V gave up 1 base and J gave up 5 bases; unmatched junction bases: 5. Germline values: CDR1 SGHDT, CDR2 YYEEEE. This CDR3 comprises 16 residues. CDR3 sequence: CASSLRQGAVNEKLFF. The DNA for the CDR3 is TGTGCCAGCAGCTTGAGACAGGGGGCCGTAAATGAAAAACTGTTTTTT.

This chain uses TRBV12-5 with TRBJ2-1, with 9 nucleotides matching TRBD1. V dropped 6 bases and J dropped 4; count of bases not matched to a gene: 4. The CDR3 covers 14 residues. Germline-derived CDR1 and CDR2 are LGHNT and FRNRAP. CDR3 in amino acids: CASGRQGVYNEQFF. The DNA of the CDR3 is TGTGCTAGTGGCAGACAGGGGGTTTACAATGAGCAGTTCTTC.

The chain joins TRBV27 to TRBJ2-7; 8 nucleotides match TRBD1. Germline CDR1 is MNHEY and CDR2 is SMNVEV (reference sequence). The CDR3 runs to 14 residues. V was pared by 6 bases and J by 4 bases, with 8 bases of the junction left unmatched. CDR3 amino acids: CASSKPDRVYEQYF. CDR3 DNA sequence: TGTGCCAGCAGCAAACCGGACAGGGTGTACGAGCAGTACTTC.

The DNA of the CDR3 is TGTGCCAGCAGCCCCCGGGCCAGGGGAACCAATCAGCCCCAGCATTTT. Its translation is CASSPRARGTNQPQHF. This chain uses TRBV27 with TRBJ1-5, with D possibly being TRBD1 (6 bases). The CDR3 runs 16 residues. V lost 6 bases, J lost 3 bases, and 18 bases lay in between. CDR1 and CDR2 from the germline V gene are MNHEY and SMNVEV (reference sequence).

This chain connects TRBV11-2 to TRBJ2-1; D not certain. V was cut by 6 bases and J by 4 bases, with 16 bases left in between. The CDR3 is made up of 15 amino acids. Germline V gene data show CDR1 as SGHAT and CDR2 as FQNNGV. In DNA form, the CDR3 reads TGTGCCAGCAGAGCACTTCAAGGCAGATACAATGAGCAGTTCTTC. This gives the protein CASRALQGRYNEQFF. Variable domain in full (rest from reference TRBV11-2 and TRBJ2-1): EAGVAQSPRYKIIEKRQSVAFWCNPISGHATLYWYQQILGQGPKLLIQFQNNGVVDDSQLPKDRFSAERLKGVDSTLKIQPAKLEDSAVYLCASRALQGRYNEQFFGPGTRLTVL.

J is TRBJ2-1 and V is TRBV19; 9 bases are shared with TRBD1. The germline V gene has CDR1 LNHDA and CDR2 SQIVND (reference sequence). The CDR3 extends over 14 amino acids. After removal of 5 bases from V and 9 bases from J, the junction contained 8 bases not matched to a gene. The CDR3, as DNA: TGTGCCAGTAGTCTGGGACAGGGTCCTTTTGAGCAGTTCTTC. This translates into CASSLGQGPFEQFF.

CDR3 DNA: TGTGCCAGCAGATCCTCGGGACGTCCGGAAAAACTGTTTTTT. Amino acids: CASRSSGRPEKLFF. The chain joins TRBV12-3 or TRBV12-4 to TRBJ1-4, with D perhaps TRBD1 (5 bases). The CDR3 spans 14 residues. V was pared by 6 bases and J by 8 bases, with 16 bases between.

The V and J genes are TRBV15 and TRBJ2-1, with a tentative D call TRBD2 (5 bases). Germline CDR1 reads LNHNV; CDR2 reads YYDKDF (reference sequence). Trimming took 3 bases from V and 15 from J, leaving 15 bases between them. The CDR3 has 12 residues. CDR3 nucleotides: TGTGCCACCAGCAGTACCCCTCTAGCTCTGTTCTTC. This encodes CATSSTPLALFF. The variable domain in full, with the rest retrieved from reference TRBV15 and TRBJ2-1, is DAMVIQNPRYQVTQFGKPVTLSCSQTLNHNVMYWYQQKSSQAPKLLFHYYDKDFNNEADTPDNFQSRRPNTSFCFLDIRSPGLGDTAMYLCATSSTPLALFFGPGTRLTVL.

The chain employs TRBV27 and TRBJ1-6; possibly TRBD1 for D (5 bases). V lost 2 bases to trimming and J lost 14 bases, with 13 bases between them. The CDR3 has 13 amino acids. Germline lookup yields CDR1 MNHEY and CDR2 SMNVEV (reference sequence). The CDR3 DNA follows: TGTGCCAGCAGTTTAGGCCTGGGGCGCACCCTCCACTTT. Protein product: CASSLGLGRTLHF.

The chain uses TRBV29-1 and TRBJ1-3; D is unclear. CDR1 is SQVTM, CDR2 ANQGSEA, per germline. V was shortened by 7 bases and J by 0 bases, with 16 bases between the two germline ends. This CDR3 is built from 15 residues. CDR3 residues: CSARGQASSGNTIYF. The CDR3 DNA reads TGCAGCGCCCGAGGGCAGGCGAGCTCTGGAAACACCATATATTTT.

In this sample, this clonotype turned up a few times. The chain carries TRBV18 and TRBJ2-1, with TRBD2 identical over 14 bases. J was trimmed by 4 bases and V by 4 bases; bases with no gene match: 3. The CDR3 is 16 amino acids. Germline CDR1 and CDR2: KGHSH and LQKENI. CDR3 DNA: TGTGCCAGCTCACAGGGACTAGCGGGAGCTTACAATGAGCAGTTCTTC. Translated, it gives CASSQGLAGAYNEQFF.